The text below deals with one T cell receptor beta chain. Antigen: not known. Use of 60 Vbeta and 13 Jbeta primers characterized the PCR. Only in-frame clones appear in the TCRdb table, and some are missing; sequencing was by immunoSEQ multiplex PCR. The sample includes about 100,000 clones, roughly 74% of them seen just once. This sample is part of a study of cytomegalovirus exposure and HLA in healthy donors. Study summary: From 190 million or so T cells, an earlier analysis saw approximately 120 million unique TCR beta sequences.

The germline CDR1 and CDR2 sequences are MDHEN and SYDVKM. Trimming pared 8 bases from V and 4 bases from J, leaving 20 bases between. CDR3 length: 15 amino acids. Overall study findings and caveats: A later analysis, which compared TCR beta chains of equal frequency, found the HLA-associated ones more clonally expanded.

The TCR sequence derives from a woman aged 40 to 50 in good health and CMV-seronegative. The chain links TRBV28 to TRBJ1-2; D is unclear. Input material: PBMCs. CDR3 coding DNA: TGTGCCAGCGTTGCCTCGACGGCGAGAGGCTATGGCTACACCTTC. Translated, it gives CASVASTARGYGYTF.